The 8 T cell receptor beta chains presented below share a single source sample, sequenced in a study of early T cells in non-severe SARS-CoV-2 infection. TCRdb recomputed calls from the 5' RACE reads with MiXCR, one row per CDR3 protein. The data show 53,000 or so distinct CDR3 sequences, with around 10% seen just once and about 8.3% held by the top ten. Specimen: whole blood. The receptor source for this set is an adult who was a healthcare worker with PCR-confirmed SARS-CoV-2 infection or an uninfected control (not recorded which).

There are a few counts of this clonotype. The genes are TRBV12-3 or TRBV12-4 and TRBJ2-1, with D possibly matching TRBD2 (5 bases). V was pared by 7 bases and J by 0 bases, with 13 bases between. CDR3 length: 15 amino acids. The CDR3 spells CASKWKRSSYNEQFF. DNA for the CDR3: TGTGCCAGCAAGTGGAAGCGGAGCTCCTACAATGAGCAGTTCTTC.

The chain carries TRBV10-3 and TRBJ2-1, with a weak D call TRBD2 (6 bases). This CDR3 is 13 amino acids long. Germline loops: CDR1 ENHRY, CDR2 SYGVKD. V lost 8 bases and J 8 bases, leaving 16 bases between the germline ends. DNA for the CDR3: TGTGCCATCGGTGGGAGGCTGACCGATGAGCAGTTCTTC. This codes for CAIGGRLTDEQFF.

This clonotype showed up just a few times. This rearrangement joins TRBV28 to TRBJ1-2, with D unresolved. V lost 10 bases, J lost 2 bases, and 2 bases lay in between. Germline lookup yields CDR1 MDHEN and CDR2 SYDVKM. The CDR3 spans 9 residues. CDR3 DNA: TGTGCCACCAACTATGGCTACACCTTC. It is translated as CATNYGYTF.

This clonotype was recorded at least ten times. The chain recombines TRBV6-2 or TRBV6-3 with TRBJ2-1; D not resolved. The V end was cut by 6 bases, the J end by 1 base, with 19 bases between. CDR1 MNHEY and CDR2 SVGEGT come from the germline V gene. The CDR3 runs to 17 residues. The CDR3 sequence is CASSPPGSETSYNEQFF. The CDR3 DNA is TGTGCCAGCAGCCCCCCCGGGTCCGAAACTTCCTACAATGAGCAGTTCTTC.

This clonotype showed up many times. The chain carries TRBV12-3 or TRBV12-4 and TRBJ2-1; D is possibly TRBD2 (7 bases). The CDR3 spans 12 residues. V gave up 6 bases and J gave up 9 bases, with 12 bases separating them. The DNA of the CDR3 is TGTGCCAGCAGCTTTGCGGGGGCTGAGCAGTTCTTC. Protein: CASSFAGAEQFF.

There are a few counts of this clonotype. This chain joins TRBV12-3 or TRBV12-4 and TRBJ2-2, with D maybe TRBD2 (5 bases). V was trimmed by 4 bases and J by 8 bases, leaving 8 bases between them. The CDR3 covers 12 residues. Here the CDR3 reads CASSSPGGELFF. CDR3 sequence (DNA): TGTGCCAGCAGTTCCCCGGGGGGGGAGCTGTTTTTT.

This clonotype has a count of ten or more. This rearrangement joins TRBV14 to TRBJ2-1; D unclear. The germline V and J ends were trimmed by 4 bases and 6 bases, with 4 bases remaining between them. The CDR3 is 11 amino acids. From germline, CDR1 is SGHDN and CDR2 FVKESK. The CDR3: CASSLFNEQFF. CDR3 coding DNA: TGTGCCAGCAGCCTTTTCAATGAGCAGTTCTTC.

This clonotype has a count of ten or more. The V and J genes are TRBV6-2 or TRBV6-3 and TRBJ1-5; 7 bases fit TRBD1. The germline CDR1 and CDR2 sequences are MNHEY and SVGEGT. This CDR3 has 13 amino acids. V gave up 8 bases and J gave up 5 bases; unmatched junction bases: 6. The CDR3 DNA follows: TGTGCCAGCGGCGGACAGGTATATCAGCCCCAGCATTTT. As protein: CASGGQVYQPQHF.